A single sample is the source of the 16 T cell receptor beta chains below, sequenced in a study of metastatic and nonmetastatic thyroid tumors. TCRdb recomputed clones from the PCR reads via MiXCR. This table has tens of thousands of clones, approximately 25% appearing once. No treatment had been given to any patient before thyroid surgery. The sample comprised tumor tissue. Receptors were obtained from a female donor with papillary thyroid cancer or a benign thyroid nodule (not recorded which). Some clones in this sample may be carry-over from other donors' samples.

The sample holds many counts of this clone. V and J are TRBV30 and TRBJ2-3, with TRBD2 as a possible D gene (5 bases). The V end was cut by 0 bases, the J end by 1 base, with 14 bases between. CDR3 length: 16 amino acids. The germline V gene has CDR1 GTSNPN and CDR2 SVGIG (reference sequence). CDR3 amino acids: CAWSVGAEVRTDTQYF. CDR3 sequence (DNA): TGTGCCTGGAGTGTAGGAGCGGAGGTTCGCACAGATACGCAGTATTTT.

In its sample, this clone was seen many times. V usage is TRBV24-1 and J usage is TRBJ2-2; the D gene is possibly TRBD1 (5 bases). In germline, CDR1 is KGHDR, CDR2 SFDVKD. The V end was cut by 1 base, the J end by 3 bases, with 11 bases between. CDR3 length: 16 residues. The CDR3 protein is CATSDFGQGYTGELFF. CDR3 nucleotides: TGTGCCACCAGTGATTTTGGGCAGGGCTACACCGGGGAGCTGTTTTTT.

There are a few counts of this clone. The CDR3 here is CASSYDRLGLLYEQYF. CDR3 in DNA: TGTGCCAGCAGTTACGATCGACTGGGACTACTCTACGAGCAGTACTTC. The chain recombines TRBV28 with TRBJ2-7, with 7 bases identical to TRBD2. V trimming: 4 bases; J trimming: 3 bases; junction bases outside the gene matches: 12. CDR3 length: 16 amino acids. In germline, CDR1 is MDHEN, CDR2 SYDVKM.

The table lists this clone with many counts. The rearrangement joins TRBV12-3 or TRBV12-4 to TRBJ1-1; TRBD1 matches 7 bases. J lost 4 bases, V lost 6 bases, and 14 bases had no gene match. This CDR3 comprises 16 residues. The CDR3 sequence: CASSTDRVGWITEAFF. CDR3 nucleotide sequence: TGTGCCAGCAGCACTGACAGGGTCGGATGGATCACTGAAGCTTTCTTT.

The V and J genes are TRBV5-1 and TRBJ2-7, with D uncertain. The CDR3 loop spans 14 amino acids. The V gene's germline CDR1 is SGHRS and CDR2 YFSETQ. Trimming left V 0 bases short and J 6 bases short, with 13 bases between. Written as DNA, the CDR3 is TGCGCCAGCAGCTTGGGAGTCTGGGGTCTCGAGCAGTACTTC. This sequence encodes CASSLGVWGLEQYF.

The sample holds a few counts of this clone. The rearrangement uses TRBV24-1 and TRBJ2-3; D gene ambiguous. The length of the CDR3 is 14 residues. The V gene's germline CDR1 is KGHDR and CDR2 SFDVKD. Trimming removed 8 bases from V and 2 bases from J, with 13 bases in between. Here the CDR3 DNA reads TGTGCCACCATCCAGAGGTTCCTCACAGATACGCAGTATTTT. Translation gives CATIQRFLTDTQYF.

This clone is labeled medium-sized. CDR3 amino acids: CASSWQDSYYEQYF. CDR3 in DNA: TGTGCCAGCAGTTGGCAGGACAGCTACTACGAGCAGTACTTC. This chain joins TRBV28 and TRBJ2-7, with D maybe TRBD1 (6 bases). The CDR3 spans 14 residues. Germline values: CDR1 MDHEN, CDR2 SYDVKM. Between the trimmed V and J ends, which lost 4 bases and 3 bases, there was a span of 13 bases.

V is TRBV20-1 and J is TRBJ1-2, with D possibly being TRBD1 (5 bases). The CDR3 length is 12 residues. From germline, CDR1 is DFQATT and CDR2 SNEGSKA (reference sequence). Trimming took 5 bases from V and 3 from J, leaving 10 bases between them. This CDR3 is CSAGDGYYGYTF. The CDR3 coding sequence is TGCAGTGCTGGGGACGGGTACTATGGCTACACCTTC.

The sample holds many counts of this clone. The rearrangement joins TRBV11-1 to TRBJ1-1; D is perhaps TRBD1 (5 bases). This CDR3 contains 16 residues. Germline CDR1 reads SGHAT; CDR2 reads FQDESV (reference sequence). V lost 4 bases and J lost 0, with 15 bases in between. Written as DNA, the CDR3 is TGTGCCAGCAGCTCCGTCGCGGGGGGTCTGAACACTGAAGCTTTCTTT. Translated, it gives CASSSVAGGLNTEAFF. The full variable domain, completed using reference TRBV11-1 and TRBJ1-1, is EAEVAQSPRYKITEKSQAVAFWCDPISGHATLYWYRQILGQGPELLVQFQDESVVDDSQLPKDRFSAERLKGVDSTLKIQPAELGDSAMYLCASSSVAGGLNTEAFFGQGTRLTVV.

This clone came up many times. This chain uses TRBV6-2 or TRBV6-3 with TRBJ1-4; D possibly corresponds to TRBD1 (5 bases). The CDR3 is made up of 15 amino acids. Germline CDR1 and CDR2: MNHEY and SVGEGT. Trimming cost V 6 bases and J 3 bases, with 14 bases left between them. CDR3 nucleotide sequence: TGTGCCAGCAGCGATCCAGTGGGGGCTAATGAAAAACTGTTTTTT. This translates into CASSDPVGANEKLFF.

The chain combines TRBV7-3 with TRBJ2-1; 9 bases line up with TRBD2. The CDR3 is 15 residues long. The junction had 10 bases not matched to a gene; V was cut back by 0 bases and J by 13 bases. Germline CDR1 SGHTA, CDR2 FQGTGA. The CDR3 nucleotides read TGTGCCAGCAGCTTAACTAGCGGGGGATCGGGTGATCAGTTCTTC. Amino acids: CASSLTSGGSGDQFF.

This clone was recorded at least ten times. This chain's CDR3 is CASSYLYGYTF. The CDR3 DNA reads TGTGCCAGCAGCTACCTCTATGGCTACACCTTC. This rearrangement joins TRBV5-6 to TRBJ1-2; D unresolved. V dropped 3 bases and J dropped 4 bases, with 4 bases sitting between them. Looked up from germline, CDR1 is SGHDT and CDR2 is YYEEEE. CDR3 size: 11 residues.

Points on this clone: One end of the junction is discordant with germline, which a read error may explain. V usage is TRBV28 and J usage is TRBJ2-7; D may be TRBD1 (6 bases). The germline V gene encodes CDR1 MDHEN and CDR2 SYDVKM. The CDR3 has 13 residues. The CDR3 region is CASSETGPYEQYF. The DNA for the CDR3 is TGCGCCAGCAGTGAGACAGGACCCTACGAGCAGTACTTC. The variable domain in full, with the rest retrieved from reference TRBV28 and TRBJ2-7, is DVKVTQSSRYLVKRTGEKVFLECVQDMDHENMFWYRQDPGLGLRLIYFSYDVKMKEKGDIPEGYSVSREKKERFSLILESASTNQTSMYLCASSETGPYEQYFGPGTRLTVT.

There are many counts of this clone. In DNA, the CDR3 is TGTGCCAGCAGCGGCCGGACAGGGGGCGACGGGATTCATAACTATGGCTACACCTTC. This encodes CASSGRTGGDGIHNYGYTF. V is TRBV11-1 and J is TRBJ1-2; 11 bases align to TRBD1. The CDR3 contains 19 residues. Germline V CDR1 and CDR2: SGHAT, FQDESV (reference sequence). V dropped 5 bases and J dropped 1; count of bases not matched to a gene: 15. The complete variable domain, with remaining parts taken from reference TRBV11-1 and TRBJ1-2, reads EAEVAQSPRYKITEKSQAVAFWCDPISGHATLYWYRQILGQGPELLVQFQDESVVDDSQLPKDRFSAERLKGVDSTLKIQPAELGDSAMYLCASSGRTGGDGIHNYGYTFGSGTRLTVV.

This clone was recorded many times. The V call is TRBV20-1, the J call TRBJ2-1; 8 nucleotides align to TRBD1. The CDR3 spans 15 residues. Germline V gene sequence: CDR1 DFQATT, CDR2 SNEGSKA (reference sequence). Losses at the gene ends were 6 bases for V and 6 bases for J; bases not matched to a gene: 13. In nucleotides, the CDR3 is TGCAGTGCCCAATTAGGGACAGGCCGGCTCAATGAGCAGTTCTTC. Protein product: CSAQLGTGRLNEQFF.

This clone was counted a single time. The CDR3 carries no conserved terminal phenylalanine or tryptophan, so it likely arises from a read error. The limits of the CDR3 on the DNA are not certain, so only TCRdb's listed CDR3 is given. V gene TRBV28 combines with J gene TRBJ2-3; the table gives TRBD2 as D, unverified against the DNA. Germline CDR1 and CDR2: MDHEN and SYDVKM. The CDR3 sequence runs 16 residues, both termini included. CDR3 loop: CASSPYGLGSPLHFGN.